The T cell receptor (beta chain) under discussion was sequenced for a study of blood T cell repertoires in COVID-19. The data were produced by immunoSEQ multiplex PCR, yet TCRdb's version contains in-frame clones alone and is incomplete. The repertoire includes roughly 250,000 clones, roughly three quarters of them detected once, and around 4.1% sits in the top ten. Trimming at V came to 5 bases and at J to 10 bases, leaving 5 bases not matched to a gene. The germline CDR1 and CDR2 sequences are MNHEY and SMNVEV (reference sequence). This CDR3 is built from 14 residues. This clone was recorded a few times.

The TCR sequence derives from a woman aged 40 to 55 with active or convalescent COVID-19. What was sequenced was peripheral blood. The chain recombines TRBV27 with TRBJ1-6; 10 bases align to TRBD1. As DNA, the CDR3 is TGTGCCAGCAGTGACAGGGGGCTAGGGTCACCCCTCCACTTT. As protein: CASSDRGLGSPLHF.